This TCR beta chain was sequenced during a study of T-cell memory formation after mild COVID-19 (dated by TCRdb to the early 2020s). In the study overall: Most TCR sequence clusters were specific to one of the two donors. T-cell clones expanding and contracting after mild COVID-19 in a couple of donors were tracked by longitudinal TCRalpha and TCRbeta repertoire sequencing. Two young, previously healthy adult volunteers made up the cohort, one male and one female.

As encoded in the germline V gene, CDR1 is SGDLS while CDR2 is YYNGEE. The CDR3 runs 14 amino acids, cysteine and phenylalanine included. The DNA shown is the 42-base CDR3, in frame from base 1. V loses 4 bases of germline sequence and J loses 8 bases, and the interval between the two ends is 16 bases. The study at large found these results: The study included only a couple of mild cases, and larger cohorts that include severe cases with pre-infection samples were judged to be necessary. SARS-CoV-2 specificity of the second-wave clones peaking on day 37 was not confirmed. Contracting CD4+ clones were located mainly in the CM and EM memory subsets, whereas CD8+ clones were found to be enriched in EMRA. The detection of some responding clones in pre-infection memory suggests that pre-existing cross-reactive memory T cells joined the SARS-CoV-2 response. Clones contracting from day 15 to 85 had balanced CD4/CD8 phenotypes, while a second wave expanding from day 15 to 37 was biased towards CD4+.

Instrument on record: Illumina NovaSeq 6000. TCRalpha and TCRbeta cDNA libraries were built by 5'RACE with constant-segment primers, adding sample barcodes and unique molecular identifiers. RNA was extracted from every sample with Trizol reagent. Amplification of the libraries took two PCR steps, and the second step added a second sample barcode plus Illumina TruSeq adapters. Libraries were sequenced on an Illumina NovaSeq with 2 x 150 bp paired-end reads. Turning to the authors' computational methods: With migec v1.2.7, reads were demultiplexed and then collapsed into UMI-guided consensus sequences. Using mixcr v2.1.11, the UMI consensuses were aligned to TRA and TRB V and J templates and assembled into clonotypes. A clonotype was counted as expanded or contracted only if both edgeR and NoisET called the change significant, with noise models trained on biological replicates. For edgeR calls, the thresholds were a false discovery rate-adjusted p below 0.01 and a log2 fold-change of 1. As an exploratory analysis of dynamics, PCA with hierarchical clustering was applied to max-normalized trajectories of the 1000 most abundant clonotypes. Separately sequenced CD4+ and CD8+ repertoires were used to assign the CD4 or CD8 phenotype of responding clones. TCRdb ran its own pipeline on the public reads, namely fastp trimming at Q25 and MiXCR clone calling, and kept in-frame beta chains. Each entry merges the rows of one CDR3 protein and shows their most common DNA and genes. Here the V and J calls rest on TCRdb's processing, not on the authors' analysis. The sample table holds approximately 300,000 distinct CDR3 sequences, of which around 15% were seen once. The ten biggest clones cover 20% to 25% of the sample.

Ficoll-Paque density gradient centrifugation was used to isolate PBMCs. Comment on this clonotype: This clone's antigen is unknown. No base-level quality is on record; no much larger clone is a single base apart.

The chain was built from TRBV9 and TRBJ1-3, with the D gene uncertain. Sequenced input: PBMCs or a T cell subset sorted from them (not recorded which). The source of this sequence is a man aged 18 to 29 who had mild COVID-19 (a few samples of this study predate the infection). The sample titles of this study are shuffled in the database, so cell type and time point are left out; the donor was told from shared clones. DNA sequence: TGTGCCAGCAGCCCCCCCCAGGTGGGCGACACCATATATTTT. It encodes CASSPPQVGDTIYF.